This T cell receptor (beta chain) was recorded in a study of T cell responses to AZD1222 COVID-19 vaccine. TCRdb's copy holds only in-frame clones and misses some; the assay was immunoSEQ multiplex PCR. The repertoire holds 80,000 to 100,000 clones, approximately 94% seen once, with approximately 11% in the top ten. This CDR3 spans 14 amino acids. Trimming took off 4 bases at V and 1 base at J, with 11 bases between the two ends. The germline CDR1 and CDR2 sequences are SGHNT and YYREEE (reference sequence). The receptor was derived from an adult in good health. Specimen: peripheral blood, collected on day 0 of AZD1222 vaccination. V gene TRBV5-4 combines with J gene TRBJ2-5, with D uncertain. As DNA, the CDR3 is TGTGCCAGCAGCACAAGGCAGATCCAAGAGACCCAGTACTTC. Residues: CASSTRQIQETQYF. The whole variable domain, filled in from reference TRBV5-4 and TRBJ2-5, reads ETGVTQSPTHLIKTRGQQVTLRCSSQSGHNTVSWYQQALGQGPQFIFQYYREEENGRGNFPPRFSGLQFPNYSSELNVNALELDDSALYLCASSTRQIQETQYFGPGTRLLVL.